These 26 T cell receptor beta chains were all obtained from the same sample, sequenced in a study of shared clonotypes between healthy human individuals. Data came from immunoSEQ multiplex PCR; TCRdb stores just in-frame clones and leaves some out. The sample lists about 2.4 million clones, under 95% seen once, with approximately 0.37% in the top ten. The sample comprised naive CD4+ T cells from PBMCs. Documented subset: CD45RA+ positively selected. These receptors came from a man younger than 30 in good health. Some clones in this sample may be carry-over from other donors' samples.

DNA of the CDR3: TGTGCCAGCAGCATTAGCGGGAGCGTGGGAGAGACCCAGTACTTC. This encodes CASSISGSVGETQYF. This sequence joins TRBV7-3 and TRBJ2-5; 9 nucleotides align to TRBD2. This CDR3 has 15 residues. The V segment lost 5 bases and the J segment 4 bases; nucleotides outside the gene matches: 8. From germline, CDR1 is SGHTA and CDR2 FQGTGA.

This clone was seen once. The chain couples TRBV7-9 to TRBJ1-2, with D uncertain. In germline, CDR1 is SEHNR, CDR2 FQNEAQ (reference sequence). The CDR3 contains 13 residues. Trimming shortened V by 6 bases and J by 6 bases, and 14 bases separated the two germline ends. As DNA, the CDR3 is TGTGCCAGCAGACCCGGCCCCCTGGATGGCTACACCTTC. This codes for CASRPGPLDGYTF.

The rearrangement uses TRBV19 and TRBJ2-6; a weak D match, TRBD1 (6 bases). Germline-derived CDR1 and CDR2 are LNHDA and SQIVND (reference sequence). The CDR3 is made up of 18 amino acids. V was trimmed by 6 bases and J by 0 bases, leaving 18 bases between them. CDR3 protein: CASRTLQGLNSGANVLTF. In DNA, the CDR3 is TGTGCCAGTAGGACCTTACAGGGCCTTAACTCTGGGGCCAACGTCCTGACTTTC.

In regard to this clone: The same CDR3 can be traced to other DNA sequences in this sample. The chain combines TRBV9 with TRBJ2-1, with D perhaps matching TRBD1 or TRBD2 (7 bases each). This CDR3 region has 15 residues. The germline V gene encodes CDR1 SGDLS and CDR2 YYNGEE. V was clipped by 2 bases and J by 3 bases, with 12 bases between them. The CDR3 nucleotides read TGTGCCAGCAGCGTGGGAGGGGGCGTCTACAATGAGCAGTTCTTC. It is translated as CASSVGGGVYNEQFF.

The genes are TRBV7-9 and TRBJ2-7; maybe TRBD1 (5 bases). This CDR3 has 14 residues. Germline CDR1 and CDR2: SEHNR and FQNEAQ (reference sequence). Trimming removed 5 bases from V and 3 bases from J, with 14 bases in between. CDR3 in amino acids: CASSQGAQSYEQYF. In DNA form, the CDR3 reads TGTGCCAGCAGCCAAGGGGCGCAGAGCTACGAGCAGTACTTC.

V is TRBV6-1 and J is TRBJ2-7; 9 bases map to TRBD1. With V trimmed by 9 bases and J by 2 bases, 5 bases remained unmatched. The germline V gene has CDR1 MNHNS and CDR2 SASEGT. This CDR3 region has 13 residues. The CDR3, as DNA: TGTGCCAGTTACCGGGACAGGGCCTACGAGCAGTACTTC. Translating gives CASYRDRAYEQYF.

V is TRBV7-9 and J is TRBJ2-3; 7 bases are shared with TRBD1. The CDR3 contains 18 residues. The junction had 12 bases not matched to a gene; V was cut back by 3 bases and J by 0 bases. The V gene's germline CDR1 is SEHNR and CDR2 FQNEAQ (reference sequence). CDR3 nucleotides: TGTGCCAGCAGCTTTAGGGACGGGACAGCCGCTAGCACAGATACGCAGTATTTT. Translated: CASSFRDGTAASTDTQYF. Variable domain in full (rest from reference TRBV7-9 and TRBJ2-3): DTGVSQNPRHKITKRGQNVTFRCDPISEHNRLYWYRQTLGQGPEFLTYFQNEAQLEKSRLLSDRFSAERPKGSFSTLEIQRTEQGDSAMYLCASSFRDGTAASTDTQYFGPGTRLTVL.

The sample holds a few counts of this clone. The sample contains more than one DNA sequence encoding this CDR3. This chain uses TRBV27 with TRBJ2-3; D uncertain. Germline lookup yields CDR1 MNHEY and CDR2 SMNVEV (reference sequence). The CDR3 runs to 12 residues. Trimming left V 5 bases short and J 1 base short, with 4 bases between. CDR3 bases: TGTGCCAGCAGTCCCCGCACAGATACGCAGTATTTT. This encodes CASSPRTDTQYF.

The chain combines TRBV11-3 with TRBJ1-1, with D possibly TRBD1 on 6 matching bases. The germline V and J ends were trimmed by 1 base and 4 bases, with 7 bases remaining between them. The CDR3 extends over 13 amino acids. CDR1 and CDR2 from the germline V gene are SGHNT and YENEEA. The CDR3 spells CASSLVGATEAFF. In DNA, the CDR3 is TGTGCCAGCAGCTTAGTGGGGGCCACTGAAGCTTTCTTT.

With respect to this clone: Other DNA sequences of this sample code for an identical CDR3. J is TRBJ2-1 and V is TRBV7-3, with 7 nucleotides matching TRBD2. The CDR3 sequence is 15 residues long. From germline, CDR1 is SGHTA and CDR2 FQGTGA. The V segment lost 5 bases and the J segment 1 base; nucleotides outside the gene matches: 5. For the CDR3, the DNA is TGTGCCAGCAGCCCCCAGCGGGATTCCTACAATGAGCAGTTCTTC. Amino acids: CASSPQRDSYNEQFF.

This sequence joins TRBV11-2 and TRBJ2-1, with D maybe TRBD2 (6 bases). Trimming took 0 bases from V and 2 from J, leaving 14 bases between them. CDR3 length: 17 residues. CDR1 and CDR2 (germline): SGHAT, FQNNGV. The CDR3 DNA reads TGTGCCAGCAGCTTAGATCGGGCGGGGAATCCCTACAATGAGCAGTTCTTC. Translated: CASSLDRAGNPYNEQFF.

The chain uses TRBV5-1 and TRBJ2-5; D is unresolved. The germline CDR1 and CDR2 sequences are SGHRS and YFSETQ. This CDR3 spans 13 amino acids. Trimming pared 0 bases from V and 5 bases from J, leaving 8 bases between. Here the CDR3 DNA reads TGCGCCAGCAGCTTGGAAAACGGGGAGACCCAGTACTTC. Amino acids: CASSLENGETQYF.

The V and J genes are TRBV18 and TRBJ2-2; no definite D call. CDR3 length: 16 residues. V lost 0 bases, J lost 5 bases, and 13 bases lay in between. Germline V gene data show CDR1 as KGHSH and CDR2 as LQKENI. The CDR3 DNA reads TGTGCCAGCTCACCACCCAGACAAGACGTTACCGGGGAGCTGTTTTTT. Protein: CASSPPRQDVTGELFF.

The rearrangement uses TRBV4-2 and TRBJ2-7, with D tentatively TRBD2 (6 bases). The CDR3 has 17 residues. The V gene's germline CDR1 is LGHNA and CDR2 YNFKEQ. V lost 0 bases and J 0 bases, leaving 15 bases between the germline ends. CDR3 nucleotide sequence: TGTGCCAGCAGCCAAGATCCCGGGGCGGGGAGCTCCTACGAGCAGTACTTC. This codes for CASSQDPGAGSSYEQYF.

In the case of this clone: This sample also contains other DNA sequences that code for the same CDR3. This sequence joins TRBV5-4 and TRBJ2-5; D ambiguous. Germline V lookup: CDR1 SGHNT, CDR2 YYREEE (reference sequence). Deletions cut 1 base from V and 4 bases from J, with 2 bases between. The CDR3 has 11 residues. The CDR3 protein is CASSLRETQYF. The DNA of the CDR3 is TGTGCCAGCAGCTTGCGAGAGACCCAGTACTTC.

The CDR3 DNA reads TGCAGCGTTAACCGGGACGGAGCCTACGAGCAGTACTTC. Translation gives CSVNRDGAYEQYF. The gene calls are TRBV29-1 and TRBJ2-7; the D call may be TRBD1 or TRBD2 (5 bases each). Trimming pared 5 bases from V and 2 bases from J, leaving 13 bases between. The CDR3 consists of 13 residues. The germline CDR1 and CDR2 sequences are SQVTM and ANQGSEA.

The chain uses TRBV9 and TRBJ2-7, with TRBD2 identical over 11 bases. CDR1 and CDR2 from the germline V gene are SGDLS and YYNGEE. CDR3 length: 17 amino acids. After removal of 3 bases from V and 9 bases from J, the junction contained 17 bases not matched to a gene. The CDR3 DNA sequence: TGTGCCAGCAGCGGAGGGCCCGTGACTAGCGGGACCCAACTGCAGTACTTC. It is translated as CASSGGPVTSGTQLQYF.

J is TRBJ2-5 and V is TRBV6-1; a weak D match, TRBD1 (6 bases). The J call may be faulty, since TRBJ2-7 better matches the DNA end. In germline, CDR1 is MNHNS, CDR2 SASEGT. This CDR3 is 14 amino acids long. The CDR3 protein is CASSEQGRTYEQYF. For the CDR3, the DNA is TGTGCCAGCAGTGAACAGGGGCGGACCTACGAGCAGTACTTC.

This clone appeared a single time. The chain has TRBV7-3 and TRBJ2-6, with D tentatively TRBD1 (5 bases). This CDR3 is 13 amino acids long. Germline V gene data show CDR1 as SGHTA and CDR2 as FQGTGA. The V and J ends lost 7 bases and 2 bases respectively, with 6 bases between them. In DNA, the CDR3 is TGTGCCAGCAAAGGGGCTGGGGCCAACGTCCTGACTTTC. Its translation: CASKGAGANVLTF.

The rearrangement joins TRBV28 to TRBJ1-4; possible D gene TRBD1, 5 bases. The V end lost 2 bases, the J end lost 7 bases, and 14 bases lay between the germline ends. The CDR3 has 15 amino acids. CDR1 is MDHEN, CDR2 SYDVKM, per germline. CDR3 sequence (DNA): TGTGCCAGCAGTTTAATATGGTCAGGGCCTGAAAAACTGTTTTTT. The encoded protein is CASSLIWSGPEKLFF.

V is TRBV27 and J is TRBJ1-1; D is perhaps TRBD1 (5 bases). The CDR3 loop spans 14 amino acids. CDR1 MNHEY and CDR2 SMNVEV come from the germline V gene (reference sequence). Between the trimmed V and J ends, which lost 6 bases and 1 base, there was a span of 12 bases. The CDR3 DNA follows: TGTGCCAGCAGGCTCCCGGGGGGGAACACTGAAGCTTTCTTT. Protein: CASRLPGGNTEAFF.

The chain couples TRBV4-2 to TRBJ2-1; 7 positions agree with TRBD2. This CDR3 has 17 residues. V was pared by 0 bases and J by 0 bases, with 5 bases of the junction left unmatched. Per germline, CDR1 LGHNA and CDR2 YNFKEQ. This CDR3 reads CASSQEASGSSYNEQFF. In nucleotides, the CDR3 is TGTGCCAGCAGCCAAGAGGCTAGCGGTAGCTCCTACAATGAGCAGTTCTTC.

The CDR3 DNA reads as TGTGCCAGCAGCGCCTCCGGGACAGGGGGCAATGAGCAGTTCTTC. Protein: CASSASGTGGNEQFF. The rearrangement uses TRBV9 and TRBJ2-1; 11 bases line up with TRBD1. Germline CDR1 reads SGDLS; CDR2 reads YYNGEE. After removal of 3 bases from V and 6 bases from J, the junction contained 5 bases not matched to a gene. The CDR3 runs to 15 residues.

This chain connects TRBV25-1 to TRBJ2-2; D is perhaps TRBD1 (6 bases). Trimming shortened V by 6 bases and J by 1 base, and 15 bases separated the two germline ends. Germline V gene lookup returns CDR1 MGHDK and CDR2 SYGVNS. The CDR3 contains 16 residues. CDR3 protein: CASSPRWGRNTGELFF. The CDR3 bases are TGTGCCAGCAGCCCTAGATGGGGGCGGAACACCGGGGAGCTGTTTTTT. The full variable domain, completed using reference TRBV25-1 and TRBJ2-2, is EADIYQTPRYLVIGTGKKITLECSQTMGHDKMYWYQQDPGMELHLIHYSYGVNSTEKGDLSSESTVSRIRTEHFPLTLESARPSHTSQYLCASSPRWGRNTGELFFGEGSRLTVL.

The chain carries TRBV30 and TRBJ1-6, with D perhaps TRBD1 (6 bases). This CDR3 is 13 amino acids long. Deletions cut 4 bases from V and 8 bases from J, with 12 bases between. In germline, CDR1 is GTSNPN, CDR2 SVGIG (reference sequence). CDR3 in amino acids: CAWKNTGYSPLHF. The CDR3 DNA follows: TGTGCCTGGAAGAATACAGGGTATTCACCCCTCCACTTT.

The gene calls are TRBV7-2 and TRBJ2-7, with 7 bases lining up with TRBD2. Unmatched junction bases numbered 6, after V lost 4 bases and J lost 0 bases. The germline V gene encodes CDR1 SGHTA and CDR2 FQGNSA. The CDR3 is 15 residues long. The CDR3 loop is CASSSRWGGSYEQYF. DNA of the CDR3: TGTGCCAGCAGCTCCCGATGGGGGGGCTCCTACGAGCAGTACTTC.